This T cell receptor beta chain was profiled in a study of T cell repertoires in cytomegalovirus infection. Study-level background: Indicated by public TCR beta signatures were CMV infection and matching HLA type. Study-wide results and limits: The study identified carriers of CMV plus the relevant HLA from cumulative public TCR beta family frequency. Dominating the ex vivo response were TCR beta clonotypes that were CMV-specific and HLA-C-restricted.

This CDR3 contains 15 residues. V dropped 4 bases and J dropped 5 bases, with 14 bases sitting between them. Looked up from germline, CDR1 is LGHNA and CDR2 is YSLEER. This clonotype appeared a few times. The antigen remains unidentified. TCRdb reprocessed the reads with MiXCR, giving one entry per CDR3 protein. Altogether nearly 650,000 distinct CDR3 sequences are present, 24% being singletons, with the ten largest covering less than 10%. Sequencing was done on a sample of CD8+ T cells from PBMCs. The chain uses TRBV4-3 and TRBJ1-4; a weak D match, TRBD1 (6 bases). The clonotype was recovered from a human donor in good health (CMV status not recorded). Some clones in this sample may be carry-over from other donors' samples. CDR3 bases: TGCGCCAGCAGCCTAGGGACACCAGCGAATGAAAAACTGTTTTTT. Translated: CASSLGTPANEKLFF.